What follows are 16 T cell receptor beta chains derived from one specimen sequenced in a study of vaccination and CD4 T cells after COVID-19. The Oncomine TCR Beta short-read assay was what sequenced the DNA obtained from cultured CD4+ T cells. TCRdb called the PCR reads again in MiXCR, with one record for every CDR3 protein. Counted here are some 21,000 distinct CDR3 sequences, about 50% occurring once; the ten biggest clones make up roughly 9.1%. Treatment specified: approximately 11-day PBMC culture with coronavirus spike peptide pools or control peptides (ViraFEST assay). Their cognate antigens are unknown. Material: CD4+ T cells from blood, cultured in vitro. The source is a human donor who had recovered from COVID-19.

CDR3 DNA: TGTGCCAGCAGCCAAGCACCAAGGGGCTATGGCTACACCTTC. This translates into CASSQAPRGYGYTF. The rearrangement uses TRBV14 and TRBJ1-2; D perhaps matches TRBD1 (5 bases). The CDR3 has 14 residues. Trimming stripped 1 base from V and 4 bases from J, with 10 bases between. Germline assignment: CDR1 SGHDN and CDR2 FVKESK.

The sample holds a few counts of this clonotype. This chain uses TRBV7-3 with TRBJ1-1; D gene uncertain. CDR3 size: 13 residues. Germline-derived CDR1 and CDR2 are SGHTA and FQGTGA. V shed 3 bases and J shed 0 bases, with 5 bases lying between them. CDR3 amino acids: CASSFSMNTEAFF. For the CDR3, the DNA is TGTGCCAGCAGCTTTTCTATGAACACTGAAGCTTTCTTT.

J is TRBJ1-5 and V is TRBV28, with D uncertain. Trimming stripped 6 bases from V and 3 bases from J, with 18 bases between. The CDR3 runs to 16 residues. Germline values: CDR1 MDHEN, CDR2 SYDVKM. CDR3: CASSLSNRLANQPQHF. DNA for the CDR3: TGTGCCAGCAGCCTATCCAACCGGTTGGCCAATCAGCCCCAGCATTTT.

This chain uses TRBV5-1 with TRBJ2-7; D uncertain. Per germline, CDR1 SGHRS and CDR2 YFSETQ. V lost 2 bases, J lost 4 bases, and 16 bases lay in between. The CDR3 runs to 15 residues. CDR3 loop: CASSFSTEWGYEQYF. In nucleotides, the CDR3 is TGCGCCAGCAGCTTTAGTACAGAATGGGGTTACGAGCAGTACTTC. The full variable domain, its missing parts supplied by reference TRBV5-1 and TRBJ2-7, is KAGVTQTPRYLIKTRGQQVTLSCSPISGHRSVSWYQQTPGQGLQFLFEYFSETQRNKGNFPGRFSGRQFSNSRSEMNVSTLELGDSALYLCASSFSTEWGYEQYFGPGTRLTVT.

The chain combines TRBV20-1 with TRBJ2-7; TRBD1 matches at 8 bases. From germline, CDR1 is DFQATT and CDR2 SNEGSKA (reference sequence). J was trimmed by 6 bases and V by 6 bases; bases with no gene match: 7. The CDR3 sequence is 12 residues long. The DNA for the CDR3 is TGCAGTGCGGAAGGACAGGGCAGCGAGCAGTACTTC. It is translated as CSAEGQGSEQYF.

The chain recombines TRBV12-2 with TRBJ2-4; the table gives TRBD1 as D, unverified against the DNA. TRBV12-2 is a pseudogene locus. The CDR3 covers 15 residues. This CDR3 reads CADSWTGLHKNIQYF. CDR3 DNA: TGTGCAGACTCTTGGACAGGGCTACACAAAAACATTCAGTACTTC.

The chain is built from TRBV24-1 and TRBJ1-5; 8 bases align to TRBD1. The V gene's germline CDR1 is KGHDR and CDR2 SFDVKD. The CDR3 loop spans 15 amino acids. With V trimmed by 5 bases and J by 9 bases, 11 bases remained unmatched. CDR3 in amino acids: CATSVTGALAGPQHF. DNA for the CDR3: TGTGCCACCAGTGTGACAGGGGCCCTAGCGGGGCCCCAGCATTTT.

This chain connects TRBV3-1 to TRBJ1-2; D is undetermined. V gave up 1 base and J gave up 2 bases, with 8 bases separating them. In germline, CDR1 is LGHDT, CDR2 YNNKEL (reference sequence). The CDR3 is made up of 14 amino acids. The CDR3 reads CASSQGVGNYGYTF. The CDR3 region has the DNA TGTGCCAGCAGCCAAGGAGTCGGAAACTATGGCTACACCTTC.

The rearrangement links TRBV11-1 to TRBJ2-7; tentative D call: TRBD2 (6 bases). The germline V and J ends were trimmed by 0 bases and 0 bases, with 12 bases remaining between them. The CDR3 is 16 amino acids. The V gene's germline CDR1 is SGHAT and CDR2 FQDESV (reference sequence). The CDR3 sequence is CASSLAVGGTSYEQYF. CDR3 coding DNA: TGTGCCAGCAGCTTAGCGGTAGGCGGGACCTCCTACGAGCAGTACTTC.

This clonotype was detected only a few times. The chain joins TRBV20-1 to TRBJ2-7; 9 positions agree with TRBD1. Trimming cost V 0 bases and J 3 bases; bases outside gene matches: 6. This CDR3 region has 15 residues. CDR1 and CDR2 (germline): DFQATT, SNEGSKA (reference sequence). CDR3 nucleotides: TGCAGTGCTAGAGATCCAGGGACAGGGAGCTACGAGCAGTACTTC. Amino acids: CSARDPGTGSYEQYF.

The chain couples TRBV6-2 or TRBV6-3 to TRBJ2-2; a weak D match, TRBD2 (5 bases). V lost 2 bases to trimming and J lost 5 bases, with 12 bases between them. The CDR3 sequence is 15 residues long. Germline assignment: CDR1 MNHEY and CDR2 SVGEGT. Here the CDR3 reads CASSYGPGSTGELFF. The CDR3 DNA reads TGTGCCAGCAGTTACGGTCCGGGATCTACCGGGGAGCTGTTTTTT.

The chain uses TRBV24-1 and TRBJ1-5; D gene ambiguous. Trimming removed 4 bases from V and 5 bases from J, with 11 bases in between. The germline V gene has CDR1 KGHDR and CDR2 SFDVKD. This CDR3 has 14 amino acids. As DNA, the CDR3 is TGTGCCACCAGTGAGGCCATGGGAGATCAGCCCCAGCATTTT. The encoded protein is CATSEAMGDQPQHF.

The chain recombines TRBV7-9 with TRBJ2-3; D may correspond to TRBD1 or TRBD2 (5 bases each). Trimming stripped 5 bases from V and 3 bases from J, with 21 bases between. The CDR3 is 17 residues long. CDR1 is SEHNR, CDR2 FQNEAQ, per germline (reference sequence). DNA of the CDR3: TGTGCCAGCAGCAGACCGGGACCATCCTCAGGAACAGATACGCAGTATTTT. It codes for CASSRPGPSSGTDTQYF.

This clonotype came up once. This chain uses TRBV5-4 with TRBJ2-5, with 10 nucleotides matching TRBD1. The germline V gene has CDR1 SGHNT and CDR2 YYREEE (reference sequence). The V segment lost 4 bases and the J segment 5 bases; nucleotides outside the gene matches: 8. The CDR3 contains 15 residues. The CDR3 coding sequence is TGTGCCAGCAGCCCGGGACAGGGGCGATGGGAGACCCAGTACTTC. As protein: CASSPGQGRWETQYF.

The chain has TRBV4-2 and TRBJ2-4; D is possibly TRBD1 (5 bases). The V gene lost 3 bases and the J gene lost 8 bases, with 17 bases spanning the gap. The germline CDR1 and CDR2 sequences are LGHNA and YNFKEQ. The CDR3 contains 15 residues. The CDR3 nucleotides read TGTGCCAGCAGCCAGGGGCAGAGTAGCTCGGACATTCAGTACTTC. It yields the protein CASSQGQSSSDIQYF.

The rearrangement uses TRBV7-9 and TRBJ2-3, with TRBD1 matching over 7 bases. V lost 1 base and J lost 0; bases outside the gene matches: 7. CDR1 SEHNR and CDR2 FQNEAQ come from the germline V gene (reference sequence). The CDR3 runs 17 residues. In DNA form, the CDR3 reads TGTGCCAGCAGCTTAGGGCTGGGGACAGCTAGCACAGATACGCAGTATTTT. Protein product: CASSLGLGTASTDTQYF.